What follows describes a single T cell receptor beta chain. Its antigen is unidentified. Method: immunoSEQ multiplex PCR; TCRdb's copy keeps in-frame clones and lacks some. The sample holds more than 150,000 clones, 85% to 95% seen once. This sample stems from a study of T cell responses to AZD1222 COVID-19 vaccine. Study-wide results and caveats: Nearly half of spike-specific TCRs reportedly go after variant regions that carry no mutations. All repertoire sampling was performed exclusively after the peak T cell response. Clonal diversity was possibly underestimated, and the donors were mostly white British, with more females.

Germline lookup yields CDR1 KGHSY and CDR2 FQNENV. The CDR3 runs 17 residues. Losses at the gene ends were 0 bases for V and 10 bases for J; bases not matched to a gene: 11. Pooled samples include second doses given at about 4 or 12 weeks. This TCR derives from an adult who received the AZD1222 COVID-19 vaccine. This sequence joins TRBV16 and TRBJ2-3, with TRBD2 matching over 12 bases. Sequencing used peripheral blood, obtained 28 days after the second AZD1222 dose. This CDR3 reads CASSQSPGLAGTPAQYF. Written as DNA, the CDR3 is TGTGCCAGCAGCCAATCCCCGGGACTAGCGGGCACCCCAGCGCAGTATTTT.